The 25 T cell receptor beta chains presented below share a single source sample, sequenced in a study of blood T cells in healthy people across ages (dated by TCRdb to 2015 to 2017). Library preparation was by 5' RACE. The listed sequencing device is Illumina HiSeq 2500. A second PCR of roughly 7 to 11 cycles was performed with a sample-barcoded 5' primer and a J-beta primer mix. The public reads were reprocessed in TCRdb via fastp at Q25 and MiXCR, keeping in-frame beta chains. Rows are unified per CDR3 protein, each entry keeping the most common DNA and genes. The sample has more than 550,000 distinct CDR3 sequences on record, around a fifth of them singletons. The ten top clones hold around a fifth of the sample. Sequencing used blood. These receptors were collected from a man in his 70s in good health.

The chain couples TRBV12-3 or TRBV12-4 to TRBJ1-4; D perhaps matches TRBD1 (6 bases). The ends were cut back, 3 bases at V and 0 bases at J, with 14 bases in the middle. This CDR3 has 17 residues. In nucleotides, the CDR3 is TGTGCCAGCAGTTTCACGGGGGCGAGGGCAACTAATGAAAAACTGTTTTTT. It yields the protein CASSFTGARATNEKLFF.

This clonotype has a handful of counts. V gene TRBV20-1 combines with J gene TRBJ2-7; D is undetermined. Per the germline V gene, CDR1 is DFQATT and CDR2 is SNEGSKA (reference sequence). The CDR3 is 11 residues long. The CDR3 loop reads CSARGGSLEGV. Written as DNA, the CDR3 is TGCAGTGCTAGAGGTGGCAGCCTAGAAGGCGTC.

This clonotype was picked up many times. The CDR3 sequence is CAISEGQGSFNEKLFF. The CDR3 DNA sequence: TGTGCCATCAGTGAGGGGCAGGGATCCTTTAATGAAAAACTGTTTTTT. V gene TRBV10-3 combines with J gene TRBJ1-4; D may be TRBD1 (5 bases). V lost 2 bases and J 4 bases, leaving 14 bases between the germline ends. This CDR3 has 16 amino acids. The V gene's germline CDR1 is ENHRY and CDR2 SYGVKD.

The chain carries TRBV7-6 and TRBJ2-2, with D perhaps TRBD1 (8 bases). Germline V gives CDR1 SGHVS, CDR2 FNYEAQ. V was trimmed by 9 bases and J by 0 bases, leaving 17 bases between them. CDR3 size: 16 residues. The CDR3 sequence is CASGQGGGTNTGELFF. The CDR3 nucleotides read TGTGCCAGTGGACAGGGCGGGGGAACGAACACCGGGGAGCTGTTTTTT.

This clonotype was seen a handful of times. The gene calls are TRBV6-5 and TRBJ1-2; possibly TRBD1 for D (6 bases). The CDR3 covers 14 residues. Trimming pared 6 bases from V and 4 bases from J, leaving 15 bases between. Germline V gene data show CDR1 as MNHEY and CDR2 as SVGAGI. The CDR3 loop is CASRRTDRRYGYTF. CDR3 nucleotide sequence: TGTGCCAGCAGACGGACAGACCGCCGCTATGGCTACACCTTC.

This clonotype was picked up a small number of times. The chain has TRBV6-2 or TRBV6-3 and TRBJ2-5; D assignment may be TRBD1 or TRBD2 (5 bases each). CDR1 and CDR2 from the germline V gene are MNHEY and SVGEGT. Trimming stripped 2 bases from V and 7 bases from J, with 14 bases between. The CDR3 covers 14 residues. The CDR3 DNA sequence: TGTGCCAGCAGTTACGAGGGGAGCGGTGTGACCCAGTACTTC. This sequence encodes CASSYEGSGVTQYF.

This clonotype was seen more than once but under ten times. This chain connects TRBV28 to TRBJ2-3; 10 bases match TRBD2. The CDR3 sequence is 13 residues long. Looked up from germline, CDR1 is MDHEN and CDR2 is SYDVKM. The junction had 9 bases not matched to a gene; V was cut back by 3 bases and J by 15 bases. CDR3 protein: CASSFQRGGRFYF. The CDR3 coding sequence is TGTGCCAGCAGTTTCCAGCGGGGGGGTAGGTTTTATTTT.

This clonotype showed up just a few times. The gene calls are TRBV7-8 and TRBJ1-5, with no clear D. V was trimmed by 3 bases and J by 4 bases, leaving 10 bases between them. This CDR3 region has 14 residues. Germline V gene data show CDR1 as SGHVS and CDR2 as FQNEAQ. The DNA for the CDR3 is TGTGCCAGCAGCTTGGAGAGGGTTAATCAGCCCCAGCATTTT. It is translated as CASSLERVNQPQHF.

The CDR3 bases are TGCAGTGCTAGAGATTTAGCTGGATGGAGCTCCTACAATGAGCAGTTCTTC. Residues: CSARDLAGWSSYNEQFF. The rearrangement joins TRBV20-1 to TRBJ2-1; D uncertain. Per germline, CDR1 DFQATT and CDR2 SNEGSKA (reference sequence). The CDR3 consists of 17 residues. With 0 bases removed from V and 0 bases from J, the gap between germline ends came to 15 bases.

A few counts support this clonotype. DNA for the CDR3: TGCAGTGCACCAGTAAGGTGGGCGGCACAAAATGAGCAGTTCTTC. Its translation: CSAPVRWAAQNEQFF. The rearrangement links TRBV20-1 to TRBJ2-1; D not resolved. The germline V gene has CDR1 DFQATT and CDR2 SNEGSKA (reference sequence). The V end lost 6 bases, the J end lost 7 bases, and 22 bases lay between the germline ends. The CDR3 is 15 amino acids.

The V and J genes are TRBV5-1 and TRBJ2-1; weak D call: TRBD2 (6 bases). The CDR3 consists of 15 residues. V was trimmed by 5 bases and J by 9 bases, leaving 21 bases between them. Germline CDR1 and CDR2: SGHRS and YFSETQ. The CDR3 spells CASSSSFPGVSEQFF. In DNA, the CDR3 is TGCGCCAGCAGTTCTAGCTTCCCGGGAGTTAGTGAGCAGTTCTTC.

In this sample, this clonotype turned up once. This chain uses TRBV5-1 with TRBJ2-4, with D perhaps TRBD2 (5 bases). V was cut by 0 bases and J by 8 bases, with 12 bases left in between. Per the germline V gene, CDR1 is SGHRS and CDR2 is YFSETQ. The CDR3 runs 14 residues. The DNA for the CDR3 is TGCGCCAGCAGCTTGGATCCTAGCCTGTACATTCAGTACTTC. It codes for CASSLDPSLYIQYF. The whole variable domain, filled in from reference TRBV5-1 and TRBJ2-4, reads KAGVTQTPRYLIKTRGQQVTLSCSPISGHRSVSWYQQTPGQGLQFLFEYFSETQRNKGNFPGRFSGRQFSNSRSEMNVSTLELGDSALYLCASSLDPSLYIQYFGAGTRLSVL.

The V and J genes are TRBV7-6 and TRBJ2-7; D ambiguous. The germline V gene has CDR1 SGHVS and CDR2 FNYEAQ. The V gene lost 1 base and the J gene lost 0 bases, with 13 bases spanning the gap. This CDR3 comprises 16 residues. CDR3 sequence: CASSLVPDSSSYEQYF. CDR3 in DNA: TGTGCCAGCAGCTTAGTGCCCGATTCGAGCTCCTACGAGCAGTACTTC.

The chain has TRBV7-9 and TRBJ2-5, with TRBD2 matching 7 bases. V gave up 6 bases and J gave up 1 base; unmatched junction bases: 8. CDR3 length equals 15 residues. The V gene's germline CDR1 is SEHNR and CDR2 FQNEAQ (reference sequence). For the CDR3, the DNA is TGTGCCAGCAGACCTAGCGGAAGACTCCAAGAGACCCAGTACTTC. Residues: CASRPSGRLQETQYF.

This chain uses TRBV18 with TRBJ1-3, with D uncertain. CDR1 and CDR2 (germline): KGHSH, LQKENI. V lost 6 bases and J 5 bases, leaving 17 bases between the germline ends. CDR3 length equals 15 residues. CDR3 in DNA: TGTGCCAGCTCGCCTGAGGAGGGAGCCAGAAACACCATATATTTT. Encoded protein: CASSPEEGARNTIYF.

The table lists this clonotype with a few counts. The chain recombines TRBV5-1 with TRBJ2-7; 8 bases agree with TRBD1. The V gene end was trimmed by 3 bases and the J gene end by 0 bases; junction bases not matched to a gene: 5. Germline V gives CDR1 SGHRS, CDR2 YFSETQ. The length of the CDR3 is 15 residues. Here the CDR3 DNA reads TGCGCCAGCAGCTCCAGACAGGGGCGCTCCTACGAGCAGTACTTC. Protein: CASSSRQGRSYEQYF.

This clonotype came up a few times. The J gene is TRBJ2-1, the V gene TRBV28, with D perhaps TRBD1 (5 bases). Germline lookup yields CDR1 MDHEN and CDR2 SYDVKM. The V end lost 3 bases, the J end lost 7 bases, and 13 bases lay between the germline ends. This CDR3 comprises 14 residues. This CDR3 reads CASSFLGARNEQFF. For the CDR3, the DNA is TGTGCCAGCAGTTTTTTAGGGGCCCGAAATGAGCAGTTCTTC.

This clonotype was counted once. This chain connects TRBV29-1 to TRBJ1-2; D ambiguous. The CDR3 totals 11 residues. V lost 7 bases and J lost 5, with 11 bases in between. Per the germline V gene, CDR1 is SQVTM and CDR2 is ANQGSEA. CDR3 protein: CSAEEGYGYTF. Here the CDR3 DNA reads TGCAGCGCCGAAGAGGGATATGGCTACACCTTC. The complete variable domain, with remaining parts taken from reference TRBV29-1 and TRBJ1-2, reads SAVISQKPSRDICQRGTSLTIQCQVDSQVTMMFWYRQQPGQSLTLIATANQGSEATYESGFVIDKFPISRPNLTFSTLTVSNMSPEDSSIYLCSAEEGYGYTFGSGTRLTVV.

This sequence joins TRBV27 and TRBJ2-1; no firm D call. The V end was cut by 4 bases, the J end by 10 bases, with 11 bases between. This CDR3 is built from 12 residues. Germline lookup yields CDR1 MNHEY and CDR2 SMNVEV (reference sequence). CDR3 region: CASSSQVGEQFF. The CDR3 bases are TGTGCCAGCAGTTCGCAGGTGGGCGAGCAGTTCTTC.

This clonotype has a handful of counts. This rearrangement joins TRBV12-3 or TRBV12-4 to TRBJ2-3; unclear D gene. Between the trimmed V and J ends, which lost 10 bases and 2 bases, there was a span of 16 bases. The CDR3 sequence is 14 residues long. CDR3 coding DNA: TGTGCCACCCAATCGTTGACTGTCACAGATACGCAGTATTTT. Protein product: CATQSLTVTDTQYF.

The CDR3 loop reads CSAYTGGRRSYTF. For the CDR3, the DNA is TGCAGTGCTTACACAGGGGGCCGGAGAAGCTACACCTTC. The rearrangement links TRBV20-1 to TRBJ1-2; 9 bases are shared with TRBD1. CDR1 is DFQATT, CDR2 SNEGSKA, per germline (reference sequence). The CDR3 spans 13 residues. V was pared by 5 bases and J by 9 bases, with 10 bases of the junction left unmatched.

To note about this clonotype: A junction end diverges from the germline sequence, so it may reflect a read error. The gene calls are TRBV9 and TRBJ2-5; D could derive from TRBD1 or TRBD2 (5 bases each). Germline lookup yields CDR1 SGDLS and CDR2 YYNGEE. This CDR3 spans 17 amino acids. Here the CDR3 reads CASSVNPGRWADNERFF. DNA of the CDR3: TGTGCCAGCAGCGTAAATCCGGGACGGTGGGCGGACAATGAGCGGTTCTTC.

This clonotype was observed a few times. The chain joins TRBV11-2 to TRBJ2-5, with 10 bases fitting TRBD2. There are 16 residues in the CDR3. V shed 5 bases, J shed 2 bases, and the junction held 8 bases outside the gene matches. The germline V gene encodes CDR1 SGHAT and CDR2 FQNNGV. For the CDR3, the DNA is TGTGCCAGCAGCCGACGCGATAGCGGGGGGCAAGAGACCCAGTACTTC. It codes for CASSRRDSGGQETQYF. Filled out from reference TRBV11-2 and TRBJ2-5, the complete variable domain reads EAGVAQSPRYKIIEKRQSVAFWCNPISGHATLYWYQQILGQGPKLLIQFQNNGVVDDSQLPKDRFSAERLKGVDSTLKIQPAKLEDSAVYLCASSRRDSGGQETQYFGPGTRLLVL.

The genes are TRBV5-1 and TRBJ2-2, with 7 bases matching TRBD1. This CDR3 contains 16 residues. Unmatched junction bases numbered 12, after V lost 6 bases and J lost 4 bases. Germline V CDR1 and CDR2: SGHRS, YFSETQ. DNA of the CDR3: TGCGCCAGCAATACGGGCGACAGGGTCAGCACCGGGGAGCTGTTTTTT. It encodes CASNTGDRVSTGELFF. Complete variable domain (other parts from reference TRBV5-1 and TRBJ2-2): KAGVTQTPRYLIKTRGQQVTLSCSPISGHRSVSWYQQTPGQGLQFLFEYFSETQRNKGNFPGRFSGRQFSNSRSEMNVSTLELGDSALYLCASNTGDRVSTGELFFGEGSRLTVL.

This clonotype was observed a few times. The rearrangement joins TRBV27 to TRBJ2-5; unclear D gene. The V end was cut by 3 bases, the J end by 1 base, with 12 bases between. Germline V gives CDR1 MNHEY, CDR2 SMNVEV (reference sequence). There are 15 residues in the CDR3. The CDR3 reads CASSFPSLGQETQYF. CDR3 in DNA: TGTGCCAGCAGTTTTCCCTCTTTAGGCCAAGAGACCCAGTACTTC.